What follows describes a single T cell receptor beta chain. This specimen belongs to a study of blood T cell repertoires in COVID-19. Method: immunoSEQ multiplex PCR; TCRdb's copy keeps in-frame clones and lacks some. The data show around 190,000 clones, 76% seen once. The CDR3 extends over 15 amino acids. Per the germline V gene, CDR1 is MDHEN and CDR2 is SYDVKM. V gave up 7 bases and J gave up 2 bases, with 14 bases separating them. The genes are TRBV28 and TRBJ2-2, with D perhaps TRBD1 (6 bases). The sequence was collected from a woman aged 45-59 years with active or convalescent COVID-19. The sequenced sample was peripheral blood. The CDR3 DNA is TGTGCCAGCACCGGCGCAGGGACAAACACCGGGGAGCTGTTTTTT. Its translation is CASTGAGTNTGELFF.